The next 17 T cell receptor beta chains were all read from a single sample in a study of blood T cell repertoires in COVID-19 (dated by TCRdb to 2020 to 2022). Libraries were constructed by the immunoSEQ multiplex PCR assay. The table was pulled from immuneACCESS by TCRdb, which kept in-frame rearrangements only. Such tables lose some clones; where checked, under half of the loss comes from unresolved V genes, and the rest has no known cause. The table for this sample lists around 100,000 clones; 85% to 90% of them were counted only once. Together, the top ten hold 15% of the sample. The specimen was peripheral blood. These receptor sequences come from a human donor in a cohort sampled during active COVID-19.

This clone came up once. This chain joins TRBV7-6 and TRBJ1-1, with 7 bases matching TRBD1. This CDR3 comprises 14 residues. The V segment lost 6 bases and the J segment 4 bases; nucleotides outside the gene matches: 8. CDR1 is SGHVS, CDR2 FNYEAQ, per germline. For the CDR3, the DNA is TGTGCCAGCAGACCAACAGGGGAGGCCACTGAAGCTTTCTTT. It specifies CASRPTGEATEAFF.

The chain employs TRBV2 and TRBJ1-1, with 7 bases that match TRBD1. From germline, CDR1 is SNHLY and CDR2 FYNNEI. J gave up 8 bases and V 2 bases, and 11 bases lay outside the gene matches. This CDR3 comprises 15 residues. CDR3 region: CASSETGDVVLEAFF. The CDR3 region has the DNA TGTGCCAGCAGTGAAACAGGGGATGTGGTATTAGAAGCTTTCTTT.

The V gene is TRBV5-1, the J gene TRBJ1-2; perhaps TRBD1 as D (5 bases). Trimming removed 5 bases from V and 0 bases from J, with 11 bases in between. The CDR3 is 14 residues long. The germline CDR1 and CDR2 sequences are SGHRS and YFSETQ. This CDR3 is CASRPDTTNYGYTF. The CDR3 DNA is TGCGCCAGCAGACCGGACACAACTAACTATGGCTACACCTTC.

Only one count was recorded for this clone. V and J are TRBV5-1 and TRBJ1-3, with D perhaps TRBD1 (5 bases). The germline V and J ends were trimmed by 0 bases and 2 bases, with 12 bases remaining between them. CDR1 and CDR2 from the germline V gene are SGHRS and YFSETQ. The CDR3 extends over 16 amino acids. CDR3 protein: CASSLEPGSAGNTIYF. DNA for the CDR3: TGCGCCAGCAGCTTGGAACCAGGGTCAGCTGGAAACACCATATATTTT.

There are a few counts of this clone. The chain links TRBV5-4 to TRBJ2-7; 10 nucleotides line up with TRBD2. Losses at the gene ends were 0 bases for V and 2 bases for J; bases not matched to a gene: 2. The germline gives CDR1 SGHNT, CDR2 YYREEE (reference sequence). The CDR3 is 15 residues long. The CDR3 DNA is TGTGCCAGCAGCTTGGGGACTAGCGGAACCTACGAGCAGTACTTC. The encoded protein is CASSLGTSGTYEQYF.

The V and J genes are TRBV5-4 and TRBJ2-7; D unclear. CDR1 and CDR2 from the germline V gene are SGHNT and YYREEE (reference sequence). This CDR3 contains 14 residues. Between the trimmed V and J ends, which lost 4 bases and 3 bases, there was a span of 14 bases. The DNA of the CDR3 is TGTGCCAGCAGCCCCCTGACTGATCACTACGAGCAGTACTTC. Translated, it gives CASSPLTDHYEQYF.

This chain uses TRBV12-5 with TRBJ1-2; the match to TRBD1 covers 9 bases. V was clipped by 6 bases and J by 8 bases; unmatched bases: 10. The germline gives CDR1 LGHNT, CDR2 FRNRAP. The CDR3 is 14 amino acids. The CDR3 nucleotides are TGTGCTAGTGGCTACCGGGACAGGGAGGAGGGCTACACCTTC. Its protein product is CASGYRDREEGYTF.

The gene calls are TRBV5-4 and TRBJ1-2; TRBD1 is a possible D gene (6 bases). The CDR3 has 13 residues. CDR1 is SGHNT and CDR2 is YYREEE in the germline V gene (reference sequence). V was shortened by 4 bases and J by 8 bases, with 15 bases between the two germline ends. CDR3 sequence: CASSHGQRDGYTF. Here the CDR3 DNA reads TGTGCCAGCAGCCACGGACAGAGGGACGGCTACACCTTC. The full variable domain, its missing parts supplied by reference TRBV5-4 and TRBJ1-2, is ETGVTQSPTHLIKTRGQQVTLRCSSQSGHNTVSWYQQALGQGPQFIFQYYREEENGRGNFPPRFSGLQFPNYSSELNVNALELDDSALYLCASSHGQRDGYTFGSGTRLTVV.

This chain links TRBV4-3 with TRBJ1-6; 10 nucleotides align to TRBD1. This CDR3 region has 15 residues. V dropped 3 bases and J dropped 9; count of bases not matched to a gene: 5. Germline loops: CDR1 LGHNA, CDR2 YSLEER. The CDR3 bases are TGCGCCAGCAGCCACTTGACAGGGGGCACTTCACCCCTCCACTTT. Protein: CASSHLTGGTSPLHF.

This rearrangement joins TRBV2 to TRBJ1-1; D unresolved. Trimming took off 6 bases at V and 2 bases at J, with 13 bases between the two ends. The germline gives CDR1 SNHLY, CDR2 FYNNEI. The CDR3 runs to 14 residues. CDR3: CASRRGEANTEAFF. The DNA for the CDR3 is TGTGCCAGCAGACGGGGAGAGGCAAACACTGAAGCTTTCTTT.

The chain combines TRBV5-4 with TRBJ2-7; a possible D gene is TRBD2 (6 bases). The CDR3 totals 16 residues. Germline lookup yields CDR1 SGHNT and CDR2 YYREEE (reference sequence). The V end was cut by 0 bases, the J end by 6 bases, with 19 bases between. This CDR3 reads CASSLGGVAGNSEQYF. For the CDR3, the DNA is TGTGCCAGCAGCTTGGGGGGGGTGGCAGGGAATTCCGAGCAGTACTTC. Complete variable domain (other parts from reference TRBV5-4 and TRBJ2-7): ETGVTQSPTHLIKTRGQQVTLRCSSQSGHNTVSWYQQALGQGPQFIFQYYREEENGRGNFPPRFSGLQFPNYSSELNVNALELDDSALYLCASSLGGVAGNSEQYFGPGTRLTVT.

The chain recombines TRBV18 with TRBJ2-2, with D possibly being TRBD1 (5 bases). The germline V gene encodes CDR1 KGHSH and CDR2 LQKENI. The CDR3 consists of 15 residues. Trimming left V 6 bases short and J 0 bases short, with 11 bases between. The CDR3 DNA reads as TGTGCCAGCTCCCCCGACAGATCGAACACCGGGGAGCTGTTTTTT. This sequence encodes CASSPDRSNTGELFF.

The J gene is TRBJ1-4, the V gene TRBV7-9; TRBD1 aligns across 9 bases. V gave up 5 bases and J gave up 8 bases; unmatched junction bases: 9. The V gene's germline CDR1 is SEHNR and CDR2 FQNEAQ (reference sequence). This CDR3 comprises 15 residues. CDR3 DNA: TGTGCCAGCAGCCCCTGGGACAGGGACCGAGAAAAACTGTTTTTT. It encodes CASSPWDRDREKLFF.

The table lists this clone with a count of one. CDR3 in amino acids: CASSQEGAGQPQHF. CDR3 in DNA: TGTGCCAGCAGCCAAGAGGGGGCAGGTCAGCCCCAGCATTTT. The chain uses TRBV3-1 (or the pseudogene TRBV3-2) and TRBJ1-5, with a tentative D call TRBD1 (6 bases). The CDR3 length is 14 residues. V was trimmed by 0 bases and J by 6 bases, leaving 9 bases between them. Germline V lookup: CDR1 LGHDT, CDR2 YNNKEL (reference sequence).

This chain links TRBV28 with TRBJ2-1; TRBD2 is a possible D gene (7 bases). With 6 bases removed from V and 4 bases from J, the gap between germline ends came to 19 bases. The CDR3 is 16 amino acids. Per the germline V gene, CDR1 is MDHEN and CDR2 is SYDVKM. The CDR3 nucleotides read TGTGCCAGCAGGCTGGGCCGGGGGGCAGTATACAATGAGCAGTTCTTC. Translation gives CASRLGRGAVYNEQFF.

DNA of the CDR3: TGCAGTGCTAGAATCAGGGATGAGCAGTTCTTC. It specifies CSARIRDEQFF. The V gene is TRBV20-1, the J gene TRBJ2-1; weak D call: TRBD1 (5 bases). The V and J ends lost 2 bases and 8 bases respectively, with 7 bases between them. This CDR3 has 11 residues. The V gene's germline CDR1 is DFQATT and CDR2 SNEGSKA (reference sequence).

The chain uses TRBV6-6 and TRBJ2-5, with 9 bases fitting TRBD1. After removal of 6 bases from V and 2 bases from J, the junction contained 4 bases not matched to a gene. Looked up from germline, CDR1 is MNHNY and CDR2 is SVGAGI (reference sequence). The CDR3 has 14 amino acids. The CDR3 region has the DNA TGTGCCAGCAGGGGACAGGGTTGGCAAGAGACCCAGTACTTC. Translating it yields CASRGQGWQETQYF.